These 10 T cell receptor beta chains share one sample of origin, sequenced in a study of cytomegalovirus exposure and HLA in healthy donors. In the PCR, 60 Vbeta and 13 Jbeta primers were used. Sequencing was performed with immunoSEQ multiplex PCR; in TCRdb, only in-frame clones are kept and a portion is missing. The sample has more than 80,000 clones; 55% to 65% are singletons. The sample was PBMCs. The receptor source for this set is a middle-aged woman in good health and CMV-seropositive.

This clone came up a few times. V and J are TRBV10-3 and TRBJ2-3; TRBD2 might be the D (6 bases). Trimming took 10 bases from V and 5 from J, leaving 19 bases between them. The CDR3 totals 14 residues. The germline V gene encodes CDR1 ENHRY and CDR2 SYGVKD. CDR3 sequence: CASDPGRGLDTQYF. The CDR3 DNA sequence: TGTGCCAGCGACCCGGGACGGGGACTAGATACGCAGTATTTT.

The rearrangement links TRBV28 to TRBJ2-1, with no clear D. Germline values: CDR1 MDHEN, CDR2 SYDVKM. The CDR3 is made up of 16 amino acids. V lost 5 bases to trimming and J lost 0 bases, with 14 bases between them. The chain's CDR3 is CASSPVPRSSYNEQFF. The CDR3 DNA reads as TGTGCCAGCAGTCCCGTCCCGCGGAGCTCCTACAATGAGCAGTTCTTC.

The chain carries TRBV9 and TRBJ2-2, with TRBD2 matching over 7 bases. The CDR3 is 16 residues long. V shed 3 bases, J shed 3 bases, and the junction held 8 bases outside the gene matches. Germline CDR1 SGDLS, CDR2 YYNGEE. The DNA of the CDR3 is TGTGCCAGCAGCGGAAGAGCGGGATCCTACACCGGGGAGCTGTTTTTT. It encodes CASSGRAGSYTGELFF.

The J gene is TRBJ2-5, the V gene TRBV5-1; D might be TRBD1 (6 bases). The CDR3 extends over 12 amino acids. Deletions cut 4 bases from V and 3 bases from J, with 7 bases between. CDR1 is SGHRS, CDR2 YFSETQ, per germline. The CDR3: CASSRDKETQYF. Here the CDR3 DNA reads TGCGCCAGCAGCAGGGACAAAGAGACCCAGTACTTC.

The genes are TRBV5-4 and TRBJ2-5; 10 nucleotides line up with TRBD2. J lost 2 bases, V lost 4 bases, and 2 bases had no gene match. Germline-derived CDR1 and CDR2 are SGHNT and YYREEE (reference sequence). The CDR3 totals 14 residues. The CDR3 region is CASSKTSGQETQYF. As DNA, the CDR3 is TGTGCCAGCAGCAAGACTAGCGGGCAAGAGACCCAGTACTTC.

Notes on this clone: A read error may produce the germline difference seen at one junction end. The same CDR3 can be traced to other DNA sequences in this sample. The genes are TRBV5-4 and TRBJ2-5; 10 bases are a match to TRBD1. This CDR3 comprises 13 residues. The germline V gene encodes CDR1 SGHNT and CDR2 YYREEE (reference sequence). In DNA form, the CDR3 reads TGTGCCAGCAGCCGGACAGGGGGGGAGACCCAATACTTC. Translation gives CASSRTGGETQYF.

The genes are TRBV18 and TRBJ2-5; 7 positions match TRBD1. This CDR3 spans 15 amino acids. Germline CDR1 is KGHSH and CDR2 is LQKENI. J lost 2 bases, V lost 6 bases, and 9 bases had no gene match. CDR3 nucleotide sequence: TGTGCCAGCTCGCTGCTAGGGACAGAACAAGAGACCCAGTACTTC. Protein sequence: CASSLLGTEQETQYF.

This clone occurred a few times. The chain couples TRBV4-2 to TRBJ2-1; the D gene is possibly TRBD2 (8 bases). The length of the CDR3 is 17 residues. Looked up from germline, CDR1 is LGHNA and CDR2 is YNFKEQ. V dropped 6 bases and J dropped 0 bases, with 18 bases sitting between them. The CDR3 here is CASRAGGSGGSYNEQFF. The CDR3 DNA follows: TGTGCCAGCAGAGCAGGGGGAAGCGGGGGCTCCTACAATGAGCAGTTCTTC.

The rearrangement links TRBV4-3 to TRBJ1-4, with 7 nucleotides matching TRBD1. Germline CDR1 and CDR2: LGHNA and YSLEER. With 4 bases clipped from V and 5 bases from J, the junction kept 7 bases outside the gene matches. CDR3 length: 15 amino acids. For the CDR3, the DNA is TGCGCCAGCAGCCCAACGGGACAGTTCAATGAAAAACTGTTTTTT. The encoded protein is CASSPTGQFNEKLFF.

The chain employs TRBV10-1 and TRBJ1-1; maybe TRBD1 (5 bases). The germline V and J ends were trimmed by 4 bases and 6 bases, with 12 bases remaining between them. The CDR3 covers 13 residues. Germline V gene data show CDR1 as WNHNN and CDR2 as SYGVQD (reference sequence). Here the CDR3 reads CASSGGGHPEAFF. The DNA of the CDR3 is TGCGCCAGCAGTGGGGGCGGACATCCTGAAGCTTTCTTT.